This T cell receptor beta chain appears in the sequencing data of a study of neoadjuvant anti-PD-1 for oral cavity cancer. About the research overall: Patients without progression got a fourth dose around day 43.

Study-level findings and limits: Only three patients per response group were TCR-analyzed; validation needed. After neoadjuvant nivolumab, PBMC T cell clonality was significantly higher in non-responders than responders.

The assay was immunoSEQ multiplex PCR, and TCRdb's table has in-frame clones only and misses some. The table has 55,000 to 75,000 clones, more than 65% seen once. These oral cavity squamous cell carcinomas were HPV-negative and locally advanced. A word on this clone: The target antigen is unknown.

The sequence derives from a person aged 35 to 85 with oral cavity squamous cell carcinoma. This specimen was PBMCs, taken before nivolumab (anti-PD-1) treatment.

The CDR3 nucleotides read TGTGCCAGCAGCTTCGGGACTAGCGGCCCCTACGAGCAGTACTTC. It is translated as CASSFGTSGPYEQYF. This chain connects TRBV7-8 to TRBJ2-7; 11 positions agree with TRBD2. This CDR3 is 15 amino acids long. CDR1 and CDR2 (germline): SGHVS, FQNEAQ. Trimming removed 3 bases from V and 2 bases from J; junction bases left unmatched: 3.